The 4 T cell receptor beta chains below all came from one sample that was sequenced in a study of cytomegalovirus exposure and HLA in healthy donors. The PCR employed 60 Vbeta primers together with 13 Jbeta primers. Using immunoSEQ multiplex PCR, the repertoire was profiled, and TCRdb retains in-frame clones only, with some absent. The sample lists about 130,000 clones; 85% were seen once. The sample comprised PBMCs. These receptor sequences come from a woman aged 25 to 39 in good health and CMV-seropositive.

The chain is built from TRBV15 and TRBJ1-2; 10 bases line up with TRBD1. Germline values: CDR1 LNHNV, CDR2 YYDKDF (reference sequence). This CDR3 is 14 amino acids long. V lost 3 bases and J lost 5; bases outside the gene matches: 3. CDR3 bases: TGTGCCACCAGCAGGGGACAGGGGACTTATGGCTACACCTTC. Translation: CATSRGQGTYGYTF. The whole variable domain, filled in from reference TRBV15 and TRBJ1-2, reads DAMVIQNPRYQVTQFGKPVTLSCSQTLNHNVMYWYQQKSSQAPKLLFHYYDKDFNNEADTPDNFQSRRPNTSFCFLDIRSPGLGDTAMYLCATSRGQGTYGYTFGSGTRLTVV.

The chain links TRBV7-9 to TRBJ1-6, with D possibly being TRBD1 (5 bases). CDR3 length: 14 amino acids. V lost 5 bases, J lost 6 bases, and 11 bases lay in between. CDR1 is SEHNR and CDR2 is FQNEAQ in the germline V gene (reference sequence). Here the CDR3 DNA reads TGTGCCAGCAGCATAGACAGTCCTAATTCACCCCTCCACTTT. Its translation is CASSIDSPNSPLHF.

This chain's CDR3 is CASSRPGQITDTQYF. The CDR3 bases are TGTGCCAGCAGCCGCCCGGGACAGATCACAGATACGCAGTATTTT. This rearrangement joins TRBV5-4 to TRBJ2-3; TRBD1 agrees at 7 bases. Germline-derived CDR1 and CDR2 are SGHNT and YYREEE (reference sequence). V lost 4 bases to trimming and J lost 2 bases; unmatched junction nucleotides: 7. There are 15 residues in the CDR3.

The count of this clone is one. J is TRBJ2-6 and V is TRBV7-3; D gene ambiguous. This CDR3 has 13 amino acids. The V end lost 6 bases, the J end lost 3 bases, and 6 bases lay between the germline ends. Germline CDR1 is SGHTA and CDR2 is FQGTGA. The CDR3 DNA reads TGTGCCAGCAGAACATATGGGGCCAACGTCCTGACTTTC. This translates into CASRTYGANVLTF.